Shown below are 22 T cell receptor beta chains from a single sample sequenced in a study of blood T cell repertoires in COVID-19. Profiling relied on immunoSEQ multiplex PCR, and the TCRdb table lists in-frame clones only, not all of them. The table has 70,000 to 80,000 clones, roughly nine tenths seen once; the top ten hold around 12%. Specimen: peripheral blood. The origin of the receptors is a woman between 55 and 75 years old with acute or convalescent COVID-19.

This clone has more than one count but fewer than ten. The chain joins TRBV6-2 or TRBV6-3 to TRBJ2-1; the D is unclear. There are 12 residues in the CDR3. V lost 2 bases and J 10 bases, leaving 9 bases between the germline ends. The V gene's germline CDR1 is MNHEY and CDR2 SVGEGT. CDR3 coding DNA: TGTGCCAGCAGTTACCCCCAGCGCGAGCAGTTCTTC. It translates to CASSYPQREQFF.

V and J are TRBV6-6 and TRBJ1-2; D remains ambiguous. The V and J ends lost 1 base and 0 bases respectively, with 6 bases between them. Germline CDR1 is MNHNY and CDR2 is SVGAGI (reference sequence). CDR3 length equals 14 residues. CDR3 nucleotide sequence: TGTGCCAGCAGTTACTACGGGACTAACTATGGCTACACCTTC. It yields the protein CASSYYGTNYGYTF.

V is TRBV19 and J is TRBJ1-4; TRBD1 matches at 11 bases. The V and J ends lost 8 bases and 1 base, in that order; junction bases with no gene match: 3. This CDR3 has 15 residues. Germline CDR1 LNHDA, CDR2 SQIVND (reference sequence). The CDR3 loop is CASRTGGGTNEKLFF. In nucleotides, the CDR3 is TGTGCCAGTCGGACAGGGGGCGGAACTAATGAAAAACTGTTTTTT.

The V and J genes are TRBV7-9 and TRBJ1-2; the match to TRBD1 covers 8 bases. CDR1 and CDR2 (germline): SEHNR, FQNEAQ (reference sequence). The CDR3 runs to 16 residues. V lost 1 base and J lost 4; bases outside the gene matches: 8. Written as DNA, the CDR3 is TGTGCCAGCAGCTTAGTGACAGGGGTACCTGGCTATGGCTACACCTTC. Protein sequence: CASSLVTGVPGYGYTF.

The rearrangement uses TRBV27 and TRBJ2-7, with 7 bases aligning to TRBD1. Germline assignment: CDR1 MNHEY and CDR2 SMNVEV (reference sequence). The CDR3 runs 14 residues. Trimming took 5 bases from V and 4 from J; bases not matched to a gene: 8. The CDR3 DNA is TGTGCCAGCAGTACCGGGACAGCTTTATACGAGCAGTACTTC. It translates to CASSTGTALYEQYF.

The chain carries TRBV7-2 and TRBJ1-5; weak D call: TRBD1 (5 bases). From germline, CDR1 is SGHTA and CDR2 FQGNSA. V lost 5 bases and J 2 bases, leaving 13 bases between the germline ends. This CDR3 has 15 residues. The CDR3 coding sequence is TGTGCCAGCAGCATCCAGGGAGGTCGCAATCAGCCCCAGCATTTT. It is translated as CASSIQGGRNQPQHF. The variable domain in full, completed from reference TRBV7-2 and TRBJ1-5, reads GAGVSQSPSNKVTEKGKDVELRCDPISGHTALYWYRQSLGQGLEFLIYFQGNSAPDKSGLPSDRFSAERTGGSVSTLTIQRTQQEDSAVYLCASSIQGGRNQPQHFGDGTRLSIL.

The chain has TRBV2 and TRBJ1-5, with TRBD1 as a possible D gene (6 bases). Trimming pared 11 bases from V and 0 bases from J, leaving 11 bases between. The CDR3 runs to 13 residues. In germline, CDR1 is SNHLY, CDR2 FYNNEI. CDR3 coding DNA: TGTGCCGCGAACAGGGCTAGCAATCAGCCCCAGCATTTT. Translation gives CAANRASNQPQHF.

The chain employs TRBV5-1 and TRBJ2-3; 12 nucleotides align to TRBD1. CDR3 length equals 16 residues. The germline CDR1 and CDR2 sequences are SGHRS and YFSETQ. After removal of 4 bases from V and 6 bases from J, the junction contained 9 bases not matched to a gene. CDR3 DNA: TGCGCCAGCAGCCCGACCGGGACAGGGGGCATGGATACGCAGTATTTT. It specifies CASSPTGTGGMDTQYF. The entire variable domain, with the rest obtained from reference TRBV5-1 and TRBJ2-3, is as follows: KAGVTQTPRYLIKTRGQQVTLSCSPISGHRSVSWYQQTPGQGLQFLFEYFSETQRNKGNFPGRFSGRQFSNSRSEMNVSTLELGDSALYLCASSPTGTGGMDTQYFGPGTRLTVL.

The genes are TRBV19 and TRBJ1-2; 10 bases match TRBD1. There are 14 residues in the CDR3. Trimming took 7 bases from V and 5 from J; bases not matched to a gene: 7. Germline-derived CDR1 and CDR2 are LNHDA and SQIVND (reference sequence). Written as DNA, the CDR3 is TGTGCCAGTACCACCGGGACAGGGGTTTATGGCTACACCTTC. Its translation is CASTTGTGVYGYTF.

The V call is TRBV5-1, the J call TRBJ2-5; 10 bases fit TRBD1. J was trimmed by 2 bases and V by 2 bases; bases with no gene match: 6. The CDR3 is made up of 16 amino acids. CDR1 and CDR2 (germline): SGHRS, YFSETQ. The CDR3 here is CASSFSPGQGQETQYF. The CDR3, as DNA: TGCGCCAGCAGCTTTTCCCCGGGACAGGGGCAAGAGACCCAGTACTTC. Based on the CDR3 plus reference TRBV5-1 and TRBJ2-5, the full variable domain is KAGVTQTPRYLIKTRGQQVTLSCSPISGHRSVSWYQQTPGQGLQFLFEYFSETQRNKGNFPGRFSGRQFSNSRSEMNVSTLELGDSALYLCASSFSPGQGQETQYFGPGTRLLVL.

The V gene is TRBV6-6, the J gene TRBJ1-4, with a tentative D call TRBD1 (5 bases). Trimming removed 5 bases at V and 5 bases at J, with 9 bases between. Looked up from germline, CDR1 is MNHNY and CDR2 is SVGAGI (reference sequence). The CDR3 totals 13 residues. The CDR3 protein is CASSRDSNEKLFF. The CDR3, as DNA: TGTGCCAGCAGTCGGGACTCAAATGAAAAACTGTTTTTT.

J is TRBJ1-1 and V is TRBV6-5, with 8 bases identical to TRBD1. The CDR3 consists of 14 residues. The trim removed 5 bases at V and 5 bases at J, leaving 7 bases unmatched. The germline V gene has CDR1 MNHEY and CDR2 SVGAGI. This CDR3 reads CASSPHRGWTEAFF. The CDR3 DNA follows: TGTGCCAGCAGTCCGCACAGGGGGTGGACTGAAGCTTTCTTT.

The gene calls are TRBV19 and TRBJ1-4; D is undetermined. From germline, CDR1 is LNHDA and CDR2 SQIVND (reference sequence). The V and J ends lost 1 base and 8 bases respectively, with 14 bases between them. The CDR3 extends over 15 amino acids. CDR3 protein: CASSIGGSTGEKLFF. The CDR3 DNA follows: TGTGCCAGTAGTATAGGAGGTTCAACGGGAGAAAAACTGTTTTTT.

This chain links TRBV7-9 with TRBJ1-6, with D unresolved. V was shortened by 8 bases and J by 7 bases, with 9 bases between the two germline ends. CDR3 length: 12 residues. Germline V gene data show CDR1 as SEHNR and CDR2 as FQNEAQ (reference sequence). The CDR3 reads CASRIGNSPLHF. CDR3 in DNA: TGTGCCAGCCGTATCGGGAATTCACCCCTCCACTTT.

This chain links TRBV5-1 with TRBJ2-5; TRBD2 matches at 8 bases. The V gene's germline CDR1 is SGHRS and CDR2 YFSETQ. This CDR3 is built from 15 residues. V lost 4 bases, J lost 4 bases, and 9 bases stayed unmatched. The CDR3 DNA reads TGCGCCAGCAGCCCAGATGGACTAGCTCGAGAGACCCAGTACTTC. It encodes CASSPDGLARETQYF.

The chain carries TRBV3-1 (or the pseudogene TRBV3-2) and TRBJ2-1, with 7 bases matching TRBD1. The J segment lost 8 bases and the V segment lost 0 bases, leaving 4 bases of the junction unmatched. The germline V gene has CDR1 LGHDT and CDR2 YNNKEL (reference sequence). The length of the CDR3 is 14 residues. The CDR3 sequence: CASSQERGPHEQFF. The DNA of the CDR3 is TGTGCCAGCAGCCAAGAAAGGGGGCCCCATGAGCAGTTCTTC.

The CDR3 DNA reads TGTGCCAGCAGCTTAGTGCTGACAGGGCCTAATGAAAAACTGTTTTTT. It translates to CASSLVLTGPNEKLFF. V gene TRBV7-9 combines with J gene TRBJ1-4, with 7 bases lining up with TRBD1. Trimming removed 1 base from V and 3 bases from J; junction bases left unmatched: 5. Germline CDR1 is SEHNR and CDR2 is FQNEAQ (reference sequence). CDR3 length: 16 residues.

The chain carries TRBV27 and TRBJ2-3; 7 bases line up with TRBD1. The CDR3 spans 16 residues. Germline CDR1 MNHEY, CDR2 SMNVEV (reference sequence). J was trimmed by 6 bases and V by 6 bases; bases with no gene match: 15. The CDR3 DNA follows: TGTGCCAGCAGGAAGGAGACAGGGCGGTTTTCGGATACGCAGTATTTT. Its protein product is CASRKETGRFSDTQYF.

This clone was observed a single time. The chain joins TRBV5-1 to TRBJ1-5, with 7 bases lining up with TRBD1. Germline trimming cut 0 bases from V and 6 bases from J; bases unmatched to any gene: 6. The CDR3 sequence is 15 residues long. CDR1 and CDR2 (germline): SGHRS, YFSETQ. The CDR3 here is CASSLEGGNGQPQHF. The CDR3 nucleotides read TGCGCCAGCAGCTTGGAAGGGGGCAACGGTCAGCCCCAGCATTTT. The entire variable domain, with the rest obtained from reference TRBV5-1 and TRBJ1-5, is as follows: KAGVTQTPRYLIKTRGQQVTLSCSPISGHRSVSWYQQTPGQGLQFLFEYFSETQRNKGNFPGRFSGRQFSNSRSEMNVSTLELGDSALYLCASSLEGGNGQPQHFGDGTRLSIL.

J is TRBJ1-1 and V is TRBV6-1; no clear D gene. Germline V CDR1 and CDR2: MNHNS, SASEGT. The V and J ends lost 1 base and 1 base respectively, with 7 bases between them. The CDR3 length is 14 residues. Here the CDR3 reads CASSEVRENTEAFF. For the CDR3, the DNA is TGTGCCAGCAGTGAAGTGCGGGAGAACACTGAAGCTTTCTTT.

This rearrangement joins TRBV7-9 to TRBJ1-1; no clear D gene. Looked up from germline, CDR1 is SEHNR and CDR2 is FQNEAQ (reference sequence). Trimming left V 5 bases short and J 6 bases short, with 13 bases between. This CDR3 has 13 amino acids. Here the CDR3 DNA reads TGTGCCAGCAGCCCGACTAATACGGCTGAAGCTTTCTTT. It encodes CASSPTNTAEAFF.

This clone has just a few counts. The V and J genes are TRBV7-8 and TRBJ1-2; D remains unclear. Germline CDR1 reads SGHVS; CDR2 reads FQNEAQ. This CDR3 region has 12 residues. The germline V and J ends were trimmed by 4 bases and 0 bases, with 3 bases remaining between them. The CDR3 loop reads CASSSSNYGYTF. The CDR3 coding sequence is TGTGCCAGCAGCTCCTCTAACTATGGCTACACCTTC.